Sequencing of this TCR beta chain was carried out in a study of long-term antiretroviral therapy in people with HIV. Trimming took 6 bases from V and 0 from J, leaving 9 bases between them. Germline V CDR1 and CDR2: SNHLY, FYNNEI. There are 15 residues in the CDR3. This clone was seen more than once but under ten times. Survey-level resolution applied to immunoSEQ assay v3.0. Generated by immunoSEQ multiplex PCR, the TCRdb table keeps only in-frame clones and is missing some. There are 20,000 to 30,000 clones in the sample; 70% to 85% occur only once, and roughly 10% lies in the top ten. Material: unsorted PBMCs, obtained 1.2 years after starting antiretroviral therapy. The clonotype was recovered from a woman aged 40 to 50 with HIV. The gene calls are TRBV2 and TRBJ1-6; maybe TRBD1 (6 bases). The CDR3 DNA sequence: TGTGCCAGCAGCCAGGGGAGCTCCTATAATTCACCCCTCCACTTT. It yields the protein CASSQGSSYNSPLHF.